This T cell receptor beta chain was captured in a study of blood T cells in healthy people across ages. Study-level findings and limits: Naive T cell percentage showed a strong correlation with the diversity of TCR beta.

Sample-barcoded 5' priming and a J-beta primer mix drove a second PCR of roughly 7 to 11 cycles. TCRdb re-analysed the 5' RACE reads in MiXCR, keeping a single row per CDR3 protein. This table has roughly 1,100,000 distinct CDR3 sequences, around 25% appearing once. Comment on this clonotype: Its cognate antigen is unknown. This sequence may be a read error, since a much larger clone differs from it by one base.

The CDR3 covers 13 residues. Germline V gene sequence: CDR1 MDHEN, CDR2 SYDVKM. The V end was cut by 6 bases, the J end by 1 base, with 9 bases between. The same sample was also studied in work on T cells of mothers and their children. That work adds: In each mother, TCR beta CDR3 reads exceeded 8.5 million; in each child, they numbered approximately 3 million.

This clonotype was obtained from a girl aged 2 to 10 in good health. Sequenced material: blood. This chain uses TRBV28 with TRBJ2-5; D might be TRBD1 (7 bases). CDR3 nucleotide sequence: TGTGCCAGCAGGCGGGACAGCCAAGAGACCCAGTACTTC. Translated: CASRRDSQETQYF.